These 28 T cell receptor beta chains were all obtained from the same sample, sequenced in a study of T-cell memory formation after mild COVID-19. TCRdb reanalysed the 5' RACE reads using MiXCR and keeps one entry per CDR3 protein. Among around 25,000 distinct CDR3 sequences listed, just under 7.5% were seen once. Sequencing input: PBMCs or a T cell subset sorted from them (not recorded which). Source of these receptors: an adult woman who had mild COVID-19 (a few samples of this study predate the infection). Cell type and time point are not known.

This clonotype was recorded at least ten times. J is TRBJ1-3 and V is TRBV12-3 or TRBV12-4, with D perhaps matching TRBD1 (5 bases). The CDR3 spans 17 residues. Trimming stripped 6 bases from V and 2 bases from J, with 20 bases between. The CDR3 DNA is TGTGCCAGCAGCCGGGACCCCCGTAAGATGCCTGGAAACACCATATATTTT. It encodes CASSRDPRKMPGNTIYF.

This clonotype was recorded many times. This sequence joins TRBV27 and TRBJ2-3, with D possibly matching TRBD2 (5 bases). This CDR3 has 13 residues. Germline lookup yields CDR1 MNHEY and CDR2 SMNVEV (reference sequence). The V gene lost 7 bases and the J gene lost 0 bases, with 8 bases spanning the gap. CDR3 bases: TGTGCCAGCACTAGCACCAGCACAGATACGCAGTATTTT. This sequence encodes CASTSTSTDTQYF.

This clonotype was observed a handful of times. The chain combines TRBV3-1 with TRBJ2-7; the match to TRBD1 covers 8 bases. The CDR3 sequence is 13 residues long. Per germline, CDR1 LGHDT and CDR2 YNNKEL (reference sequence). J was trimmed by 3 bases and V by 4 bases; bases with no gene match: 2. CDR3 nucleotides: TGTGCCAGCAGCCGACAGGGGTACTACGAGCAGTACTTC. It is translated as CASSRQGYYEQYF.

This clonotype was counted ten times or more. This chain joins TRBV27 and TRBJ1-1; TRBD1 agrees at 7 bases. Germline V lookup: CDR1 MNHEY, CDR2 SMNVEV (reference sequence). The V and J ends lost 5 bases and 5 bases, in that order; junction bases with no gene match: 8. CDR3 length equals 14 residues. In DNA, the CDR3 is TGTGCCAGCAGTCGGACGACAGGGTGGACTGAAGCTTTCTTT. Its protein product is CASSRTTGWTEAFF.

The chain carries TRBV12-3 or TRBV12-4 and TRBJ2-5; 9 bases are a match to TRBD2. The CDR3 spans 19 residues. J gave up 2 bases and V 4 bases, and 17 bases lay outside the gene matches. The CDR3 sequence: CASSSLLAGGPGRQETQYF. For the CDR3, the DNA is TGTGCCAGCAGTTCACTTTTGGCGGGAGGGCCGGGAAGGCAAGAGACCCAGTACTTC.

This clonotype was seen more than once but under ten times. The rearrangement uses TRBV20-1 and TRBJ1-1, with a weak D call TRBD1 (6 bases). The germline V gene encodes CDR1 DFQATT and CDR2 SNEGSKA (reference sequence). CDR3 length: 12 amino acids. V lost 6 bases and J lost 1, with 9 bases in between. In DNA, the CDR3 is TGCAGTGCCCTAGGGGGGAACACTGAAGCTTTCTTT. Translation: CSALGGNTEAFF.

V gene TRBV12-3 or TRBV12-4 combines with J gene TRBJ1-2; the D is unclear. The length of the CDR3 is 15 residues. With 2 bases removed from V and 0 bases from J, the gap between germline ends came to 10 bases. CDR3 region: CASSLSQIANYGYTF. Here the CDR3 DNA reads TGTGCCAGCAGTTTAAGCCAGATAGCTAACTATGGCTACACCTTC.

This clonotype occurred many times. The CDR3 is CASRSDMNTEAFF. The CDR3 DNA sequence: TGTGCCAGCAGGAGTGACATGAACACTGAAGCTTTCTTT. The chain combines TRBV6-5 with TRBJ1-1; D remains ambiguous. The V gene lost 6 bases and the J gene lost 0 bases, with 8 bases spanning the gap. The CDR3 length is 13 residues. Germline V lookup: CDR1 MNHEY, CDR2 SVGAGI.

This clonotype was counted many times. This chain links TRBV5-1 with TRBJ2-5; weak D call: TRBD2 (6 bases). The CDR3 has 15 residues. CDR1 is SGHRS and CDR2 is YFSETQ in the germline V gene. Trimming took off 2 bases at V and 1 base at J, with 12 bases between the two ends. The chain's CDR3 is CASSFTGDFQETQYF. The CDR3 DNA sequence: TGCGCCAGCAGCTTCACGGGGGACTTCCAAGAGACCCAGTACTTC.

This clonotype was observed at least ten times. This sequence joins TRBV27 and TRBJ1-5; 9 positions match TRBD1. With 4 bases clipped from V and 9 bases from J, the junction kept 10 bases outside the gene matches. The CDR3 is 15 amino acids. Germline lookup yields CDR1 MNHEY and CDR2 SMNVEV (reference sequence). In nucleotides, the CDR3 is TGTGCCAGCAGTTCCCAGAGGGGACAGGGAAGGCCCCAGCATTTT. This codes for CASSSQRGQGRPQHF.

The table lists this clonotype with many counts. The gene calls are TRBV7-9 and TRBJ1-3, with TRBD1 as a possible D gene (5 bases). Trimming left V 1 base short and J 0 bases short, with 10 bases between. Germline CDR1 SEHNR, CDR2 FQNEAQ (reference sequence). The CDR3 covers 16 residues. The CDR3, as DNA: TGTGCCAGCAGCTTAGGACAGTTTAACTCTGGAAACACCATATATTTT. Encoded protein: CASSLGQFNSGNTIYF.

Ten or more counts support this clonotype. V gene TRBV5-1 combines with J gene TRBJ1-6, with a possible D match to TRBD1 (6 bases). Trimming stripped 4 bases from V and 5 bases from J, with 10 bases between. The CDR3 is 14 residues long. The germline CDR1 and CDR2 sequences are SGHRS and YFSETQ. The CDR3 region has the DNA TGCGCCAGCAGCACAGGACAGAATAATTCACCCCTCCACTTT. Translated, it gives CASSTGQNNSPLHF.

This clonotype appeared a few times. The gene calls are TRBV4-1 and TRBJ1-2, with 9 bases identical to TRBD1. The CDR3 has 17 amino acids. V was clipped by 3 bases and J by 4 bases; unmatched bases: 12. Germline CDR1 and CDR2: MGHRA and YSYEKL. The CDR3 region is CASSHRQGDDSFYGYTF. The DNA for the CDR3 is TGCGCCAGCAGCCACCGACAGGGGGATGATTCGTTCTATGGCTACACCTTC.

This clonotype was counted many times. The gene calls are TRBV20-1 and TRBJ2-5, with 12 positions matching TRBD2. The CDR3 totals 20 residues. The J segment lost 1 base and the V segment lost 3 bases, leaving 18 bases of the junction unmatched. Per the germline V gene, CDR1 is DFQATT and CDR2 is SNEGSKA (reference sequence). The CDR3 nucleotides read TGCAGTGCTAGTGACGGTGGAGAAGCGGCTAGCGGGAGGGTCCAAGAGACCCAGTACTTC. It codes for CSASDGGEAASGRVQETQYF.

The genes are TRBV7-8 and TRBJ2-5; 9 nucleotides line up with TRBD2. The CDR3 contains 17 residues. Losses at the gene ends were 4 bases for V and 6 bases for J; bases not matched to a gene: 15. Germline CDR1 reads SGHVS; CDR2 reads FQNEAQ. The CDR3: CASSSLAGSSGTKTQYF. CDR3 nucleotides: TGTGCCAGCAGCTCCCTAGCGGGATCCTCCGGGACCAAGACCCAGTACTTC.

In its sample, this clonotype was seen many times. The chain combines TRBV12-3 or TRBV12-4 with TRBJ2-5; 10 bases agree with TRBD2. V was pared by 6 bases and J by 6 bases, with 16 bases of the junction left unmatched. The CDR3 loop spans 17 amino acids. DNA of the CDR3: TGTGCCAGCAGCCCCCCCTATGGGCTAGCGGGGGTGAAGACCCAGTACTTC. It specifies CASSPPYGLAGVKTQYF.

Concerning this clonotype itself: A read error may be the cause here, since a much bigger clone is one base away. The gene calls are TRBV24-1 and TRBJ2-2; 7 bases align to TRBD1. The CDR3 loop spans 14 amino acids. V lost 5 bases and J lost 5; bases outside the gene matches: 4. Germline V gene lookup returns CDR1 KGHDR and CDR2 SFDVKD. The CDR3 DNA sequence: TGTGCCACCAGTGCACAGGGGTGGACCGGGGAGCTGTTTTTT. It specifies CATSAQGWTGELFF.

The genes are TRBV18 and TRBJ2-1; D may match TRBD1 or TRBD2 (5 bases each). V was clipped by 3 bases and J by 6 bases, with 12 bases between them. The CDR3 is 14 residues long. Germline lookup yields CDR1 KGHSH and CDR2 LQKENI. This chain's CDR3 is CASSPPGRPNEQFF. In DNA form, the CDR3 reads TGTGCCAGCTCACCTCCGGGACGACCCAATGAGCAGTTCTTC. The full variable domain, with the rest looked up from reference TRBV18 and TRBJ2-1, is NAGVMQNPRHLVRRRGQEARLRCSPMKGHSHVYWYRQLPEEGLKFMVYLQKENIIDESGMPKERFSAEFPKEGPSILRIQQVVRGDSAAYFCASSPPGRPNEQFFGPGTRLTVL.

This clonotype was recorded many times. DNA for the CDR3: TGCGCCAGCAGCCAAGATGTGGGGACACCCAGCAATCAGCCCCAGCATTTT. This sequence encodes CASSQDVGTPSNQPQHF. V is TRBV4-1 and J is TRBJ1-5, with D tentatively TRBD1 (6 bases). Germline V gene sequence: CDR1 MGHRA, CDR2 YSYEKL. The CDR3 has 17 amino acids. Trimming cost V 0 bases and J 1 base, with 13 bases left between them.

This clonotype occurred many times. The rearrangement joins TRBV18 to TRBJ1-1; D uncertain. The CDR3 totals 13 residues. Trimming took 4 bases from V and 8 from J, leaving 14 bases between them. Germline CDR1 KGHSH, CDR2 LQKENI. This chain's CDR3 is CASSLLKDTEAFF. CDR3 DNA sequence: TGTGCCAGCTCACTCCTCAAGGATACAGAAGCTTTCTTT.

This clonotype was seen ten or more times. V is TRBV5-5 and J is TRBJ1-4; a weak D match, TRBD1 (6 bases). CDR1 and CDR2 (germline): SGHKS, YYEKEE (reference sequence). There are 11 residues in the CDR3. The germline V and J ends were trimmed by 7 bases and 10 bases, with 11 bases remaining between them. The CDR3 sequence: CASGRGGKLFF. The CDR3 DNA sequence: TGTGCCAGCGGCAGGGGAGGAAAACTGTTTTTT.

This clonotype was observed at least ten times. The chain employs TRBV15 and TRBJ2-1; TRBD1 aligns across 8 bases. Germline CDR1 and CDR2: LNHNV and YYDKDF (reference sequence). The ends lost 4 bases at V and 8 bases at J; junction bases unmatched: 10. The CDR3 runs to 15 residues. The CDR3 here is CATSISGGWSHEQFF. CDR3 DNA sequence: TGTGCCACCAGCATTTCAGGGGGCTGGAGCCATGAGCAGTTCTTC.

This clonotype was seen repeatedly, ten times or more. Written as DNA, the CDR3 is TGCGCCAGCAGCCGCTTAGCCTCGGGAGCGGAGAATGAGCAGTTCTTC. Its protein is CASSRLASGAENEQFF. The rearrangement links TRBV5-1 to TRBJ2-1; D is possibly TRBD2 (6 bases). V was pared by 4 bases and J by 7 bases, with 21 bases between. This CDR3 spans 16 amino acids. Germline CDR1 is SGHRS and CDR2 is YFSETQ.

The table lists this clonotype with many counts. The chain couples TRBV3-1 to TRBJ2-7; TRBD1 matches at 11 bases. The germline V gene has CDR1 LGHDT and CDR2 YNNKEL (reference sequence). V lost 4 bases and J lost 6; bases outside the gene matches: 8. The CDR3 runs 15 residues. The CDR3 region is CASSLRGGQGVEQYF. CDR3 DNA: TGTGCCAGCAGCCTAAGAGGGGGACAGGGGGTCGAGCAGTACTTC.

This clonotype has a count of ten or more. This chain connects TRBV21-1 to TRBJ2-2; TRBD2, as called in the table, went unchecked against the DNA. TRBV21-1 constitutes a pseudogene. The CDR3 covers 15 residues. The CDR3 DNA reads as TGTGCCAGCAGCGGGAGGATCCGGAACACCGGGGAGCTGTTTTTT. Protein product: CASSGRIRNTGELFF.

This clonotype was counted at least ten times. The chain carries TRBV5-1 and TRBJ1-1; no firm D call. The germline V gene encodes CDR1 SGHRS and CDR2 YFSETQ. CDR3 length: 14 amino acids. Trimming removed 2 bases at V and 1 base at J, with 9 bases between. CDR3 nucleotides: TGCGCCAGCAGCTTTCAGACGGGGAACACTGAAGCTTTCTTT. Residues: CASSFQTGNTEAFF.

There are many counts of this clonotype. The chain joins TRBV5-1 to TRBJ2-7, with unresolved D. Germline V CDR1 and CDR2: SGHRS, YFSETQ. Between the trimmed V and J ends, which lost 5 bases and 0 bases, there was a span of 18 bases. The CDR3 has 16 amino acids. This chain's CDR3 is CASSLPGAGDSYEQYF. The CDR3 coding sequence is TGCGCCAGCAGTCTCCCGGGCGCAGGAGACTCCTACGAGCAGTACTTC.

The table lists this clonotype with many counts. The chain carries TRBV19 and TRBJ2-1, with 7 bases fitting TRBD2. Losses at the gene ends were 4 bases for V and 7 bases for J; bases not matched to a gene: 10. Germline V gives CDR1 LNHDA, CDR2 SQIVND (reference sequence). The CDR3 is 15 residues long. The CDR3 region is CASSTRTRAGNEQFF. The CDR3 bases are TGTGCCAGTAGTACCCGGACTAGGGCCGGGAATGAGCAGTTCTTC.